The present T cell receptor beta chain was sequenced within a study of T-cell reconstitution after alpha-beta-depleted transplantation in children. The CDR3 is 14 amino acids. Germline V gives CDR1 SGHNT, CDR2 YYREEE (reference sequence). V was clipped by 0 bases and J by 5 bases, with 11 bases between them. Study findings and constraints: Newly produced T cells mostly accounted for T-cell counts and diversity one year post-transplant. As was reported, about two months after transplant, alpha-beta T cells came from several hundred expanded graft clones. Surviving recipient T cells and intrathymic progenitors accounted for some patients' high TCRbeta diversity at day 60.

This clonotype appeared many times. The antigen is unknown. During its preparation, the TCRbeta library received unique molecular identifiers. TCRdb itself ran the PCR reads through MiXCR, one entry per CDR3 protein. In the table there are 490,000 or so distinct CDR3 sequences, about 11% of which are singletons. This chain links TRBV5-4 with TRBJ2-5, with D tentatively TRBD2 (6 bases). The origin of this receptor is a child aged 2 to 10 with inherited bone marrow failure, due to receive a stem cell transplant. The sample here was PBMCs, taken before TCRalphabeta/CD19-depleted stem cell transplant. The DNA of the CDR3 is TGTGCCAGCAGCTTGGATCGCGGGAAGGAGACCCAGTACTTC. Encoded protein: CASSLDRGKETQYF.